This T cell receptor beta chain was observed in a study of T cells after posttransplantation cyclophosphamide. Study results and caveats: Recipient CMV seropositivity and CMV reactivation strongly tracked TRB clonality. Donor CD8+ memory clones often dominated recipient blood repertoires at later times.

The method was immunoSEQ multiplex PCR; TCRdb's version includes in-frame clones alone and lacks a portion of them. This sample has about 52,000 clones, with 85% to 95% found just once. A remark on this clone: Its antigen remains unknown.

Peripheral blood was collected from the related graft donor on the marrow donation day. The CDR3 covers 13 residues. The germline V gene encodes CDR1 ENHRY and CDR2 SYGVKD. Trimming removed 8 bases at V and 4 bases at J, with 14 bases between. This TCR was sampled from a woman in her 30s in good health and a related stem cell transplant donor. Sequenced material: PBMCs. J is TRBJ1-2 and V is TRBV10-3; D is uncertain. The chain's CDR3 is CAIYAGDTYGYTF. In nucleotides, the CDR3 is TGTGCCATCTATGCCGGTGACACCTATGGCTACACCTTC.